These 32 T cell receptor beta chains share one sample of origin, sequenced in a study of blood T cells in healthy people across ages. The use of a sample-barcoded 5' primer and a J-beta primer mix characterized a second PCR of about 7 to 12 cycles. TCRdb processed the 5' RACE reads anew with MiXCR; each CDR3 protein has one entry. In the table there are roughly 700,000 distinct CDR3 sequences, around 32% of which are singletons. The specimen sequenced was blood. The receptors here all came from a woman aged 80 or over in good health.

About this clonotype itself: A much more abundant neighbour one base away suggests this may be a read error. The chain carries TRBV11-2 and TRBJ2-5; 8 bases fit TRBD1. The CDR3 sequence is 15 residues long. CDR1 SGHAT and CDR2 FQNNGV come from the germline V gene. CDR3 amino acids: CAGSSQRGQGETQYF. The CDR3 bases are TGTGCCGGCAGCTCGCAGCGTGGACAGGGAGAGACCCAGTACTTC.

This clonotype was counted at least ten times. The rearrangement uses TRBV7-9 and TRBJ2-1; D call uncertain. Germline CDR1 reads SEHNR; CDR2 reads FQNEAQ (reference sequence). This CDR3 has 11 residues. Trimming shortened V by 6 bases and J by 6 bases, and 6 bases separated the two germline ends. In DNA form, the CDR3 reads TGTGCCAGCAGACAGCTCAATGAGCAGTTCTTC. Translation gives CASRQLNEQFF. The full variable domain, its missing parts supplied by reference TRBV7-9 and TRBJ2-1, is DTGVSQNPRHKITKRGQNVTFRCDPISEHNRLYWYRQTLGQGPEFLTYFQNEAQLEKSRLLSDRFSAERPKGSFSTLEIQRTEQGDSAMYLCASRQLNEQFFGPGTRLTVL.

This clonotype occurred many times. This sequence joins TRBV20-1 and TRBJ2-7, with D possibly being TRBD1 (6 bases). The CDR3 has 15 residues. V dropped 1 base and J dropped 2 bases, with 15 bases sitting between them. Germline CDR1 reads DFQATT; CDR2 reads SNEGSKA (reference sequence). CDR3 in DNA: TGCAGTGCTAGAGGCCACCAGCAGGGGCCCTACGAGCAGTACTTC. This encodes CSARGHQQGPYEQYF.

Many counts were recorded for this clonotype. This CDR3 is CASSTSGTGSETQYF. The CDR3 DNA reads as TGTGCCAGTAGTACCTCCGGGACAGGAAGTGAGACCCAGTACTTC. The V gene is TRBV19, the J gene TRBJ2-5; 8 positions match TRBD1. The germline V gene encodes CDR1 LNHDA and CDR2 SQIVND (reference sequence). Trimming took 4 bases from V and 5 from J; bases not matched to a gene: 9. CDR3 size: 15 residues. The variable domain in full, with the rest retrieved from reference TRBV19 and TRBJ2-5, is DGGITQSPKYLFRKEGQNVTLSCEQNLNHDAMYWYRQDPGQGLRLIYYSQIVNDFQKGDIAEGYSVSREKKESFPLTVTSAQKNPTAFYLCASSTSGTGSETQYFGPGTRLLVL.

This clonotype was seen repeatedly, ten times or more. CDR3 loop: CASRQGRDNEQFF. CDR3 nucleotides: TGTGCCAGCAGACAGGGTAGGGACAATGAGCAGTTCTTC. The rearrangement joins TRBV6-2 or TRBV6-3 to TRBJ2-1, with D tentatively TRBD1 (6 bases). Trimming pared 6 bases from V and 5 bases from J, leaving 11 bases between. Germline V gene sequence: CDR1 MNHEY, CDR2 SVGEGT. The CDR3 length is 13 residues.

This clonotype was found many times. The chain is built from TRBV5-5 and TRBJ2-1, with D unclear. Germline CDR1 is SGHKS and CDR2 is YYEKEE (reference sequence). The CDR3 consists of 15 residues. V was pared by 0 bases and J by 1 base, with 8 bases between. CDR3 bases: TGTGCCAGCAGCTTGGAGACGGCTTCCTACAATGAGCAGTTCTTC. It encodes CASSLETASYNEQFF. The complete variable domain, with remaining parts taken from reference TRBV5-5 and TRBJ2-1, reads DAGVTQSPTHLIKTRGQQVTLRCSPISGHKSVSWYQQVLGQGPQFIFQYYEKEERGRGNFPDRFSARQFPNYSSELNVNALLLGDSALYLCASSLETASYNEQFFGPGTRLTVL.

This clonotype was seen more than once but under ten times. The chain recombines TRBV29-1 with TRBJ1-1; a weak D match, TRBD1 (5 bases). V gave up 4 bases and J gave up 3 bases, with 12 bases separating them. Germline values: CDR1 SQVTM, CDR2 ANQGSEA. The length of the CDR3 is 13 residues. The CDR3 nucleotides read TGCAGCGTTGTTTGGGGGTCGGACACTGAAGCTTTCTTT. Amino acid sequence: CSVVWGSDTEAFF.

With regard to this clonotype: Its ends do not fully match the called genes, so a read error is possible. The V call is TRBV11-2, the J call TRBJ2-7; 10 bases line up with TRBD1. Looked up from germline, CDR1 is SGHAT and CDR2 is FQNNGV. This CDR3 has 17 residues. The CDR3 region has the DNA TGTGCCGGCAGCTTATCTGGGTACGGGGACAGGGGCGGCGAGCAGTACTTC. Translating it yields CAGSLSGYGDRGGEQYF.

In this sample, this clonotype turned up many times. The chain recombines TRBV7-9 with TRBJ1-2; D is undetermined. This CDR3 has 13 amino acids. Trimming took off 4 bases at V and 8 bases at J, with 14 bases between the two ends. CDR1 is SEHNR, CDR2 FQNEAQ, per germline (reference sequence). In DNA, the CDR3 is TGTGCCAGCAGCTACAGCACGACTGAGGGCTACACCTTC. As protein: CASSYSTTEGYTF.

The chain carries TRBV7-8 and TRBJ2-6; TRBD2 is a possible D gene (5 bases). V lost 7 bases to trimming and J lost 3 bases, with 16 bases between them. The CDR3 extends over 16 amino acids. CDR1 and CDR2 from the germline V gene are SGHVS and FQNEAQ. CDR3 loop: CASTLVGSSGANVLTF. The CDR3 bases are TGTGCCAGCACGCTCGTAGGGAGTAGTGGGGCCAACGTCCTGACTTTC. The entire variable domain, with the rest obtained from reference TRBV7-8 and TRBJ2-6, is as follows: GAGVSQSPRYKVAKRGQDVALRCDPISGHVSLFWYQQALGQGPEFLTYFQNEAQLDKSGLPSDRFFAERPEGSVSTLKIQRTQQEDSAVYLCASTLVGSSGANVLTFGAGSRLTVL.

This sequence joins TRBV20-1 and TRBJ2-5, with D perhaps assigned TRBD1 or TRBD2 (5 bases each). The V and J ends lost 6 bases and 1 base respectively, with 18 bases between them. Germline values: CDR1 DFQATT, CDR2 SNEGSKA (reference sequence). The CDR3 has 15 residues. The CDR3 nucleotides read TGCAGTGCCCCGCCGGGGACCGAGTTCCAAGAGACCCAGTACTTC. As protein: CSAPPGTEFQETQYF.

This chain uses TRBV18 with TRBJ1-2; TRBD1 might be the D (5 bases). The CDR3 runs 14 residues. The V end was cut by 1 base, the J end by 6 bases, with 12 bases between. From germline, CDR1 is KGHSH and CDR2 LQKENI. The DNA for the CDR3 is TGTGCCAGCTCACCACTATCAGGGACGGATGGCTACACCTTC. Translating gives CASSPLSGTDGYTF. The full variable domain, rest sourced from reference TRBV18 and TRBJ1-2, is NAGVMQNPRHLVRRRGQEARLRCSPMKGHSHVYWYRQLPEEGLKFMVYLQKENIIDESGMPKERFSAEFPKEGPSILRIQQVVRGDSAAYFCASSPLSGTDGYTFGSGTRLTVV.

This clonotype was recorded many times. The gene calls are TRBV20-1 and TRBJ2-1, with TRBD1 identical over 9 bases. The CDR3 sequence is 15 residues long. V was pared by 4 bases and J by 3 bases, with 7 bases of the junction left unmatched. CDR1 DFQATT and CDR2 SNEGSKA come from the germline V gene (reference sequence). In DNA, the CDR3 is TGCAGTGCTAACAAACCGGGACAGGGCTACAATGAGCAGTTCTTC. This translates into CSANKPGQGYNEQFF.

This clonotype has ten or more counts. The CDR3 spells CASSRRTSGGAGSSYEQYF. The CDR3 coding sequence is TGTGCCAGCAGCAGAAGGACTAGCGGGGGGGCAGGGAGCTCCTACGAGCAGTACTTC. The J gene is TRBJ2-7, the V gene TRBV27; 15 bases are a match to TRBD2. Per the germline V gene, CDR1 is MNHEY and CDR2 is SMNVEV (reference sequence). The J segment lost 0 bases and the V segment lost 6 bases, leaving 12 bases of the junction unmatched. The CDR3 extends over 19 amino acids.

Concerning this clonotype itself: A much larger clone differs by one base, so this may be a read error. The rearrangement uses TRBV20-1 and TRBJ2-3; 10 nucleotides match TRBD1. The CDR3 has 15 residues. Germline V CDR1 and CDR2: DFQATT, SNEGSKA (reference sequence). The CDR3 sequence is CSASGTGAITDTRYF. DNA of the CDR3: TGCAGTGCTAGCGGGACAGGGGCAATCACAGATACGCGGTATTTT.

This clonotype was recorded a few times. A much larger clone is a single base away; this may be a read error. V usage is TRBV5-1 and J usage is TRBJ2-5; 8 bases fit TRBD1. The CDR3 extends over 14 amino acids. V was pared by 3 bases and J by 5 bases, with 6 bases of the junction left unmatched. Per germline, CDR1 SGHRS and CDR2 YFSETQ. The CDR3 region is CASSWTGKGETQYF. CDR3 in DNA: TGCGCCAGCAGCTGGACAGGGAAAGGGGAGACCCAGTACTTC.

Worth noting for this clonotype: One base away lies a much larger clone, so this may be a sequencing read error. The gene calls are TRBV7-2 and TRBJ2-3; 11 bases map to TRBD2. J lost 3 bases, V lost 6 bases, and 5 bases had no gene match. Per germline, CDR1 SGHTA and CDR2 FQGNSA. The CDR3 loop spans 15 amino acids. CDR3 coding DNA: TGTGCCAGCAGGAGTAGCGGGGGGGCGACAGATACGCAGTATTTT. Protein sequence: CASRSSGGATDTQYF.

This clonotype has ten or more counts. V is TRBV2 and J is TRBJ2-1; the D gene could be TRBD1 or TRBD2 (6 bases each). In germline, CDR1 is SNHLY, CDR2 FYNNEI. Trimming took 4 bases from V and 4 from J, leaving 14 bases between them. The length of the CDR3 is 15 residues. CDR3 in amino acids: CASSGGASSYNEQFF. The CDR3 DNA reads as TGTGCCAGCAGTGGGGGGGCTAGCTCGTACAATGAGCAGTTCTTC. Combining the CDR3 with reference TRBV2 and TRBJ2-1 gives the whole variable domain EPEVTQTPSHQVTQMGQEVILRCVPISNHLYFYWYRQILGQKVEFLVSFYNNEISEKSEIFDDQFSVERPDGSNFTLKIRSTKLEDSAMYFCASSGGASSYNEQFFGPGTRLTVL.

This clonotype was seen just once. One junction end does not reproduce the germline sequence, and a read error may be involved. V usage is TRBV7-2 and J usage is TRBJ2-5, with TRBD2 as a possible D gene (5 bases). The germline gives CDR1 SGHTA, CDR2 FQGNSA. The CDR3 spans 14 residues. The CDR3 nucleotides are TGTGCCGGCAGCTTAGCAACCCGAGGGGAGACCCAGTACTTC. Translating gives CAGSLATRGETQYF.

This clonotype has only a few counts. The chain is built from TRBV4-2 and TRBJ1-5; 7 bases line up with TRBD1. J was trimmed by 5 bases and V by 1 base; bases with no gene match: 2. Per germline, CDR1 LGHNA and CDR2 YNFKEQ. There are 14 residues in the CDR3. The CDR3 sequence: CASSQGTGDQPQHF. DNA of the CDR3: TGTGCCAGCAGCCAAGGGACAGGCGATCAGCCCCAGCATTTT.

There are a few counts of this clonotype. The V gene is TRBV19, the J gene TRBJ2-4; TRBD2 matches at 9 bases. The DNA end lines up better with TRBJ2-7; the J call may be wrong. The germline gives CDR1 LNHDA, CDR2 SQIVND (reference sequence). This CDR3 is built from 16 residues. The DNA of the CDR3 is TGTGCCAGTAGCCCCGCCCCGGGACTAGCCCTCTACGAGCAGTACTTC. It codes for CASSPAPGLALYEQYF.

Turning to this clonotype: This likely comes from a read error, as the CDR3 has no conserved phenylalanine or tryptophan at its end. DNA for the CDR3: TGCAGCGTTGAACCATCGACAGGTAGTAGCAATCAGCCCCAGCATATT. Its translation is CSVEPSTGSSNQPQHI. The genes are TRBV29-1 and TRBJ1-5; perhaps TRBD1 as D (6 bases). The CDR3 has 16 amino acids. CDR1 SQVTM and CDR2 ANQGSEA come from the germline V gene. Trimming removed 2 bases from V and 0 bases from J, with 14 bases in between.

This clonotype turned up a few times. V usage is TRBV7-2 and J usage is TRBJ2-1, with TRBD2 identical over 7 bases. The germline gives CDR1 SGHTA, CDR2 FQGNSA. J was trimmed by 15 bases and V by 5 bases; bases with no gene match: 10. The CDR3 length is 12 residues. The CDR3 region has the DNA TGTGCCAGCAGCGCCGGGGTAGCGGGTATGTTCTTC. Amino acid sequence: CASSAGVAGMFF.

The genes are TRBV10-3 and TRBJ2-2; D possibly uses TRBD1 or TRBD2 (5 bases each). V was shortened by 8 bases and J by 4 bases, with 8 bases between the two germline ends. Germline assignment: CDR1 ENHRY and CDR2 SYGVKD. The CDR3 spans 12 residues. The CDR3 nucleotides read TGTGCCATCGAGGGGCTCACCGGGGAGCTGTTTTTT. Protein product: CAIEGLTGELFF.

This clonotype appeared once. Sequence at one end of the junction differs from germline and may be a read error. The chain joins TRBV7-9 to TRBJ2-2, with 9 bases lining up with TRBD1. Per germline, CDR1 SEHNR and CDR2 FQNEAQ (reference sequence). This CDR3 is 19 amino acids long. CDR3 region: CTSSSITTGGYPLVGELFF. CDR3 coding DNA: TGTACCAGCAGCTCCATCACTACAGGGGGCTATCCCCTAGTCGGGGAGCTGTTTTTT.

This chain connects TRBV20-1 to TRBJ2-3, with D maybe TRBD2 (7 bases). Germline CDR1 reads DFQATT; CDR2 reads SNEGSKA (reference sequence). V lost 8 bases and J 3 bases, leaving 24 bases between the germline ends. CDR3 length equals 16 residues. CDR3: CSLTTRGRSGTDTQYF. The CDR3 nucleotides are TGCAGTTTGACTACGCGGGGGCGGTCTGGTACAGATACGCAGTATTTT.

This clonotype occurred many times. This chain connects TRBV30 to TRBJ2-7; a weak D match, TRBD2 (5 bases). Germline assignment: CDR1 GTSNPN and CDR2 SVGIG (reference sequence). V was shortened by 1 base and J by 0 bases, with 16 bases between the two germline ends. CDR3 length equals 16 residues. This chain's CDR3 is CAWSGTRLPRSYEQYF. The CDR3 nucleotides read TGTGCCTGGAGTGGTACTCGACTACCCCGCTCCTACGAGCAGTACTTC.

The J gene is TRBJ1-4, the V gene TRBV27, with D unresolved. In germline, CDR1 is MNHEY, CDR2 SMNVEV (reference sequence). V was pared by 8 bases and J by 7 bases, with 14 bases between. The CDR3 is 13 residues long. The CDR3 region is CASRGRIGEKLFF. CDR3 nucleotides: TGTGCCAGCCGAGGGCGGATAGGTGAAAAACTGTTTTTT. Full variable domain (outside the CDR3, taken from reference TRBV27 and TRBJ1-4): EAQVTQNPRYLITVTGKKLTVTCSQNMNHEYMSWYRQDPGLGLRQIYYSMNVEVTDKGDVPEGYKVSRKEKRNFPLILESPSPNQTSLYFCASRGRIGEKLFFGSGTQLSVL.

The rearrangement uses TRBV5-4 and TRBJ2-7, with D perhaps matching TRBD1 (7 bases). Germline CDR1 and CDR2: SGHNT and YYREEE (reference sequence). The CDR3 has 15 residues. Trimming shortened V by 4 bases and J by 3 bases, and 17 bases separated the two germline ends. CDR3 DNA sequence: TGTGCCAGCAGCCCGGCCCAGGGGGGCTTCTACGAGCAGTACTTC. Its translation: CASSPAQGGFYEQYF.

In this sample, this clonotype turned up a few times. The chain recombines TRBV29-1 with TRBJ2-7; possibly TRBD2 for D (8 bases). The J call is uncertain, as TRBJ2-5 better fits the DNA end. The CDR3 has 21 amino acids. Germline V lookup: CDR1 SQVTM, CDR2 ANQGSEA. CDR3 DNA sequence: TGCAGCGTTCCCGGACAGGCCCGATCCTCCGGGACTAGGAGGGCTGGGGAGACCCAGTACTTC. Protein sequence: CSVPGQARSSGTRRAGETQYF.

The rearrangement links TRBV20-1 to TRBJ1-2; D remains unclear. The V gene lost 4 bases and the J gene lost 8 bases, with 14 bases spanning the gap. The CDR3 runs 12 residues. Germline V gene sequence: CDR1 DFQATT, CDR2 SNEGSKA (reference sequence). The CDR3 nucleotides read TGCAGTGCTACCGCGTGGGAAGAGGGCTACACCTTC. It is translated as CSATAWEEGYTF.

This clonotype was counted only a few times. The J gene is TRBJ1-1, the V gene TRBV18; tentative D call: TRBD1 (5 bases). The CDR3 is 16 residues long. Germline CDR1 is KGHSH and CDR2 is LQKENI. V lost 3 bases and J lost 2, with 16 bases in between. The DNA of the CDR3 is TGTGCCAGCTCACCCACGGACGATCGGGACAACACTGAAGCTTTCTTT. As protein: CASSPTDDRDNTEAFF.